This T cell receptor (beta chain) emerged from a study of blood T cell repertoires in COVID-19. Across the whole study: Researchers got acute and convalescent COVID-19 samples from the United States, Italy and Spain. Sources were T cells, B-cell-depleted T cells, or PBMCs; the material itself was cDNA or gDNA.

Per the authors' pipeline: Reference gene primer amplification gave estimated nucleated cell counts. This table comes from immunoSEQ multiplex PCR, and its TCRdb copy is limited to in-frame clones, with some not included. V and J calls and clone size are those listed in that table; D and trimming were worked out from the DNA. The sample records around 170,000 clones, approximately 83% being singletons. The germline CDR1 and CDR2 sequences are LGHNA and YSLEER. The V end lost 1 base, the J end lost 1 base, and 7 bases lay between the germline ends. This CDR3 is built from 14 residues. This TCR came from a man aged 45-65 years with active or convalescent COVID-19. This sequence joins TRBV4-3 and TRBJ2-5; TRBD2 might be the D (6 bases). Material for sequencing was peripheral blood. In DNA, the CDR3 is TGCGCCAGCAGCCAAGGACTAGGCCAAGAGACCCAGTACTTC. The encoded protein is CASSQGLGQETQYF.